The 20 T cell receptor beta chains below were found in one sample sequenced in a study of Ad26.COV2.S vaccination and SARS-CoV-2 variants. The treatment here: some 20 received Ad26.COV2.S at low or high dose, single or two shots; about 5 received placebo; per-sample allocation not given. Samples analyzed were those drawn on day 63 after the first vaccine or placebo injection. TCRdb keeps only in-frame clones here, not all; method: immunoSEQ multiplex PCR. The sample holds some 250,000 clones, more than 75% seen once. The sample here was peripheral blood, taken in a trial of Ad26.COV2.S vaccine versus placebo. The receptors shown here come from a person aged 18-60 years who received the Ad26.COV2.S COVID-19 vaccine or a placebo.

The chain joins TRBV15 to TRBJ1-1; 8 bases align to TRBD1. Unmatched junction bases numbered 10, after V lost 5 bases and J lost 2 bases. This CDR3 comprises 16 residues. Germline V CDR1 and CDR2: LNHNV, YYDKDF (reference sequence). CDR3 sequence reads: CATSVGLQGANTEAFF. Written as DNA, the CDR3 is TGTGCCACCAGCGTAGGACTTCAGGGGGCTAACACTGAAGCTTTCTTT.

The rearrangement uses TRBV5-1 and TRBJ1-6; D unresolved. Germline CDR1 reads SGHRS; CDR2 reads YFSETQ. The CDR3 covers 13 residues. The germline V and J ends were trimmed by 4 bases and 7 bases, with 9 bases remaining between them. CDR3 sequence (DNA): TGCGCCAGCAGCCCGAAATCGAATTCACCCCTCCACTTT. This codes for CASSPKSNSPLHF. Full variable domain (remainder filled in from reference TRBV5-1 and TRBJ1-6): KAGVTQTPRYLIKTRGQQVTLSCSPISGHRSVSWYQQTPGQGLQFLFEYFSETQRNKGNFPGRFSGRQFSNSRSEMNVSTLELGDSALYLCASSPKSNSPLHFGNGTRLTVT.

V is TRBV6-4 and J is TRBJ2-1, with 8 bases that match TRBD2. This CDR3 spans 15 amino acids. The J segment lost 3 bases and the V segment lost 3 bases, leaving 4 bases of the junction unmatched. Germline V gives CDR1 MRHNA, CDR2 SNTAGT. CDR3 coding DNA: TGTGCCAGCAGTGAAAGCGGGGGCTTCTACAATGAGCAGTTCTTC. Encoded protein: CASSESGGFYNEQFF.

The chain carries TRBV4-1 and TRBJ1-5; no clear D. The CDR3 spans 17 residues. Trimming shortened V by 1 base and J by 4 bases, and 17 bases separated the two germline ends. Germline CDR1 reads MGHRA; CDR2 reads YSYEKL. The CDR3 sequence is CASSQGPGKKANQPQHF. CDR3 sequence (DNA): TGCGCCAGCAGCCAAGGACCCGGGAAAAAGGCAAATCAGCCCCAGCATTTT.

The J gene is TRBJ2-5, the V gene TRBV11-2, with 10 bases identical to TRBD2. Germline lookup yields CDR1 SGHAT and CDR2 FQNNGV. The CDR3 runs 17 residues. Losses at the gene ends were 1 base for V and 0 bases for J; bases not matched to a gene: 5. CDR3 loop: CASSLVGSGRYQETQYF. DNA of the CDR3: TGTGCCAGCAGCTTAGTCGGTAGCGGGAGGTACCAAGAGACCCAGTACTTC.

V and J are TRBV4-1 and TRBJ2-5, with TRBD1 as a possible D gene (6 bases). Trimming removed 4 bases from V and 1 base from J, with 10 bases in between. This CDR3 region has 14 residues. The germline gives CDR1 MGHRA, CDR2 YSYEKL. The CDR3 loop reads CASSPTDSQETQYF. The DNA for the CDR3 is TGCGCCAGCAGCCCCACGGACAGCCAAGAGACCCAGTACTTC.

This clone was picked up one time. The chain couples TRBV5-1 to TRBJ2-5; D may be TRBD1 (6 bases). V lost 3 bases to trimming and J lost 6 bases, with 15 bases between them. This CDR3 is 14 amino acids long. Germline CDR1 reads SGHRS; CDR2 reads YFSETQ. CDR3 amino acids: CASSSGTLTQTQYF. In DNA, the CDR3 is TGCGCCAGCAGCTCCGGGACACTTACCCAGACCCAGTACTTC.

The sample holds a few counts of this clone. The V call is TRBV9, the J call TRBJ2-1; D unresolved. There are 16 residues in the CDR3. Germline V CDR1 and CDR2: SGDLS, YYNGEE. Deletions cut 0 bases from V and 1 base from J, with 11 bases between. CDR3 sequence reads: CASSVGSDPSYNEQFF. The CDR3 nucleotides read TGTGCCAGCAGCGTAGGAAGCGATCCGTCCTACAATGAGCAGTTCTTC.

The sample holds one count of this clone. V gene TRBV7-9 combines with J gene TRBJ2-7, with D unresolved. CDR1 and CDR2 (germline): SEHNR, FQNEAQ (reference sequence). The V and J ends lost 2 bases and 0 bases respectively, with 11 bases between them. There are 15 residues in the CDR3. The CDR3 sequence: CASSLTLMSSYEQYF. CDR3 coding DNA: TGTGCCAGCAGCTTAACACTGATGAGCTCCTACGAGCAGTACTTC.

The chain recombines TRBV19 with TRBJ1-5; D is undetermined. The germline V and J ends were trimmed by 1 base and 1 base, with 2 bases remaining between them. Per germline, CDR1 LNHDA and CDR2 SQIVND (reference sequence). The CDR3 is 13 residues long. The CDR3 here is CASSIASNQPQHF. The CDR3 coding sequence is TGTGCCAGTAGTATAGCCAGCAATCAGCCCCAGCATTTT.

The chain links TRBV14 to TRBJ2-6; possibly TRBD1 for D (6 bases). The CDR3 is 17 amino acids. CDR1 and CDR2 from the germline V gene are SGHDN and FVKESK. The V end was cut by 4 bases, the J end by 0 bases, with 13 bases between. This CDR3 reads CASSRRTASSGANVLTF. Written as DNA, the CDR3 is TGTGCCAGCAGCCGACGGACAGCTAGCTCTGGGGCCAACGTCCTGACTTTC.

The rearrangement links TRBV9 to TRBJ2-7; D is unresolved. The CDR3 consists of 14 residues. The V end lost 0 bases, the J end lost 2 bases, and 9 bases lay between the germline ends. The germline V gene encodes CDR1 SGDLS and CDR2 YYNGEE. The chain's CDR3 is CASSVGADPYEQYF. The CDR3 DNA reads as TGTGCCAGCAGCGTAGGGGCAGACCCCTACGAGCAGTACTTC.

The chain employs TRBV11-2 and TRBJ2-7; a weak D match, TRBD1 (6 bases). Germline V gives CDR1 SGHAT, CDR2 FQNNGV. The CDR3 runs 18 residues. V lost 5 bases to trimming and J lost 3 bases, with 26 bases between them. DNA for the CDR3: TGTGCCAGCAGCCTTCTGGGGACCAGTAACATACAGGGCTACGAGCAGTACTTC. Its translation: CASSLLGTSNIQGYEQYF.

The chain has TRBV7-8 and TRBJ2-1, with 15 bases fitting TRBD2. V shed 3 bases, J shed 7 bases, and the junction held 4 bases outside the gene matches. The CDR3 covers 16 residues. Per germline, CDR1 SGHVS and CDR2 FQNEAQ. The CDR3 bases are TGTGCCAGCAGCTTCAGGGGACTAGCGGGGGGTAATGAGCAGTTCTTC. This translates into CASSFRGLAGGNEQFF.

CDR3 nucleotides: TGTGCCAGCAGCCCCACAACAGGGACGGGGTCACCCCTCCACTTT. This encodes CASSPTTGTGSPLHF. The chain couples TRBV5-5 to TRBJ1-6, with D possibly being TRBD1 (6 bases). The CDR3 loop spans 15 amino acids. V was shortened by 4 bases and J by 10 bases, with 18 bases between the two germline ends. CDR1 and CDR2 (germline): SGHKS, YYEKEE (reference sequence).

The chain has TRBV7-9 and TRBJ2-7; the match to TRBD1 covers 9 bases. CDR1 and CDR2 from the germline V gene are SEHNR and FQNEAQ (reference sequence). The length of the CDR3 is 14 residues. V shed 5 bases and J 3 bases; nucleotides not matched to a gene: 5. In DNA form, the CDR3 reads TGTGCCAGCAGCCTTACGGGACAGGGCTACGAGCAGTACTTC. This translates into CASSLTGQGYEQYF.

Written as DNA, the CDR3 is TGTGCCAGCAGTTGGGGGGGAAGGCAGATTAATGAAAAACTGTTTTTT. This gives the protein CASSWGGRQINEKLFF. This rearrangement joins TRBV6-2 or TRBV6-3 to TRBJ1-4, with D perhaps TRBD1 (5 bases). The germline V and J ends were trimmed by 4 bases and 4 bases, with 16 bases remaining between them. This CDR3 contains 16 residues. Germline loops: CDR1 MNHEY, CDR2 SVGEGT.

This chain links TRBV5-1 with TRBJ2-4; 7 nucleotides agree with TRBD2. V gave up 3 bases and J gave up 1 base; unmatched junction bases: 4. There are 15 residues in the CDR3. The germline V gene has CDR1 SGHRS and CDR2 YFSETQ. For the CDR3, the DNA is TGCGCCAGCAGCTGGGGGGGTACGGCCAAAAACATTCAGTACTTC. Residues: CASSWGGTAKNIQYF.

The chain couples TRBV6-5 to TRBJ2-3; 11 bases fit TRBD2. The CDR3 extends over 15 amino acids. Trimming cost V 6 bases and J 5 bases; bases outside gene matches: 7. Germline loops: CDR1 MNHEY, CDR2 SVGAGI. CDR3 nucleotides: TGTGCCAGCAGGCCGACTAGCGGGACAGGAGATACGCAGTATTTT. Its translation: CASRPTSGTGDTQYF.

The rearrangement joins TRBV5-6 to TRBJ1-4; 7 bases align to TRBD1. The germline gives CDR1 SGHDT, CDR2 YYEEEE. The CDR3 length is 17 residues. V lost 5 bases, J lost 8 bases, and 18 bases stayed unmatched. DNA for the CDR3: TGTGCCAGCAGGTACAGGGGCAGGGCCCAAAGTGGGGAAAAACTGTTTTTT. This sequence encodes CASRYRGRAQSGEKLFF.